This is a list of T cell receptor beta chains from one sample in a study of T cells in Graves' hyperthyroidism and ophthalmopathy. TCRdb itself ran the multiplex PCR reads through MiXCR, one entry per CDR3 protein. The profile shows hundreds of thousands of distinct CDR3 sequences, 15% to 20% of them singletons. The sample was blood. Source of these receptors: a middle-aged woman with Graves' ophthalmopathy. Each CDR3 is given with its conserved first and last residue. The order of the fields is J gene, CDR3 length, clone size, D gene, V gene, CDR3 protein, CDR3 DNA. The D gene is left open where the match is weak. Clone size is given for some rows only: seen once, a few or many times, or a class if the clone is expanded.

TRBJ2-7 | 14 | many | NA | TRBV15 | CATSRGGTVGEQYF | TGTGCCACCAGCAGAGGCGGCACAGTGGGCGAGCAGTACTTC
TRBJ2-1 | 14 | NA | TRBD1 | TRBV6-1 | CASRPWPAGGEQFF | TGTGCCAGCAGACCGTGGCCCGCAGGGGGTGAGCAGTTCTTC
TRBJ2-3 | 12 | many | NA | TRBV28 | CASSLWADTQYF | TGTGCCAGCAGCTTATGGGCAGATACGCAGTATTTT
TRBJ1-4 | 15 | few | TRBD1 | TRBV13 | CASSLRGQVNEKLFF | TGTGCCAGCAGCTTACGCGGACAGGTTAATGAAAAACTGTTTTTT
TRBJ2-3 | 15 | many | TRBD1 | TRBV20-1 | CSARDAGTGGDTQYF | TGCAGTGCTAGAGATGCAGGGACAGGGGGAGATACGCAGTATTTT
TRBJ2-1 | 15 | many | NA | TRBV11-2 | CASSLGGRGVDEQFF | TGTGCCAGCAGCTTAGGTGGCAGGGGGGTCGATGAGCAGTTCTTC
TRBJ1-4 | 14 | NA | NA | TRBV27 | CASSLRWTNEKLFF | TGTGCCAGCAGTTTAAGGTGGACTAATGAAAAACTGTTTTTT
TRBJ2-5 | 15 | many | TRBD2 | TRBV20-1 | CSASHGLAGRETQYF | TGCAGTGCCTCGCACGGACTAGCGGGGAGAGAGACCCAGTACTTC
TRBJ1-5 | 18 | many | TRBD1 | TRBV11-2 | CASSLGNRGSYSNQPQHF | TGTGCCAGCAGCTTAGGGAACAGGGGGTCCTATAGCAATCAGCCCCAGCATTTT
TRBJ2-2 | 14 | NA | NA | TRBV5-5 | CASSYPWGTGELFF | TGTGCCAGCAGCTACCCGTGGGGTACCGGGGAGCTGTTTTTT
TRBJ1-6 | 14 | many | NA | TRBV27 | CASSLMAVNSPLHF | TGTGCCAGCAGTTTAATGGCAGTTAATTCACCCCTCCACTTT
TRBJ2-7 | 14 | many | TRBD2 | TRBV5-1 | CASSTAGLTLEQYF | TGCGCCAGCAGTACAGCGGGACTTACGTTAGAGCAGTACTTC
TRBJ2-5 | 16 | few | NA | TRBV7-9 | CASSLMSGTPQETQYF | TGTGCCAGCAGCTTAATGTCGGGAACGCCTCAAGAGACCCAGTACTTC
TRBJ1-2 | 15 | few | NA | TRBV7-7 | CASSLGVGPNYGYTF | TGTGCTAGCAGCTTAGGTGTGGGCCCTAACTATGGCTACACCTTC
TRBJ1-5 | 16 | few | NA | TRBV18 | CASSPSDGSPYQPQHF | TGTGCCAGCTCACCTTCGGACGGATCACCTTATCAGCCCCAGCATTTT
TRBJ2-1 | 14 | many | TRBD1 | TRBV20-1 | CSARVQGAGDEQFF | TGCAGTGCTAGAGTACAGGGGGCAGGGGATGAGCAGTTCTTC
TRBJ1-4 | 15 | many | NA | TRBV20-1 | CSATGATSTNEKLFF | TGCAGCGCCACGGGAGCTACATCAACTAATGAAAAACTGTTTTTT
TRBJ2-1 | 14 | many | NA | TRBV20-1 | CSARSSLAVNEQFF | TGCAGTGCTCGGTCTTCATTGGCGGTGAATGAGCAGTTCTTC
TRBJ2-3 | 14 | many | NA | TRBV2 | CASAAGESTDTQYF | TGTGCCAGCGCCGCAGGGGAAAGCACAGATACGCAGTATTTT
TRBJ2-1 | 15 | many | TRBD1 | TRBV20-1 | CSARDGQGAYNEQFF | TGCAGTGCTAGAGATGGGCAGGGGGCCTACAATGAGCAGTTCTTC
TRBJ1-6 | 15 | NA | NA | TRBV6-5 | CASSYATEGHSPLHF | TGTGCCAGCAGTTACGCTACGGAGGGACATTCACCCCTCCACTTT
TRBJ2-7 | 15 | NA | TRBD2 | TRBV29-1 | CSVELLTSGRSEQYF | TGCAGCGTCGAACTCCTGACTAGCGGGAGGTCCGAGCAGTACTTC
TRBJ2-5 | 16 | many | TRBD2 | TRBV3-1 | CASSRDPSGGRKTQYF | TGTGCCAGCAGCCGAGACCCTAGCGGGGGTCGTAAGACCCAGTACTTC
TRBJ2-1 | 15 | many | NA | TRBV28 | CASRRDQGPYNEQFF | TGTGCCAGCAGACGCGACCAGGGGCCATACAATGAGCAGTTCTTC
TRBJ1-4 | 15 | few | NA | TRBV4-1 | CASSRPLEVAEKLLF | TGCGCCAGCAGCCGACCATTAGAGGTGGCTGAAAAACTGCTTTTT
TRBJ1-5 | 13 | many | NA | TRBV5-1 | CASRETVNQPQHF | TGCGCCAGCAGAGAGACAGTTAATCAGCCCCAGCATTTT
TRBJ2-1 | 15 | many | NA | TRBV11-2 | CASSSKNQGWNEQFF | TGTGCCAGCAGCTCTAAAAACCAGGGCTGGAATGAGCAGTTCTTC
TRBJ2-5 | 15 | many | TRBD2 | TRBV20-1 | CSATKTGLAGETQYF | TGCAGTGCCACGAAAACGGGACTAGCGGGAGAGACCCAGTACTTC
TRBJ2-7 | 18 | few | TRBD2 | TRBV7-8 | CASSSRGLAGVKGYEQYF | TGTGCCAGCAGCTCGAGGGGACTAGCGGGAGTAAAGGGCTACGAGCAGTACTTC
TRBJ2-4 | 14 | many | NA | TRBV12-3/TRBV12-4 | CASSLTPLERIQYF | TGTGCCAGCAGTTTAACACCCCTGGAACGCATTCAGTACTTC
TRBJ2-1 | 16 | NA | TRBD1 | TRBV12-3/TRBV12-4 | CASSGRTGVIYNEQFF | TGTGCCAGCAGTGGACGGACAGGGGTTATCTACAATGAGCAGTTCTTC
TRBJ2-5 | 17 | few | TRBD1 | TRBV19 | CASSPPERQGVAETQYF | TGTGCCAGTAGTCCCCCCGAACGACAGGGGGTAGCAGAGACCCAGTACTTC
TRBJ2-5 | 12 | few | NA | TRBV10-3 | CAISGSGETQYF | TGTGCCATCAGTGGGAGTGGAGAGACCCAGTACTTC
TRBJ1-2 | 12 | NA | NA | TRBV24-1 | CATSDSALGYTF | TGTGCCACCAGTGACTCGGCGCTGGGCTACACCTTC
TRBJ2-2 | 15 | few | NA | TRBV7-2 | CASSIQGMNTGELFF | TGTGCCAGCAGCATACAGGGAATGAACACCGGGGAGCTGTTTTTT
TRBJ1-5 | 14 | few | NA | TRBV12-3/TRBV12-4 | CASSLDRANQPQHF | TGTGCCAGCAGTTTAGACAGGGCAAATCAGCCCCAGCATTTT
TRBJ2-4 | 15 | few | TRBD2 | TRBV6-2/TRBV6-3 | CASSYSTSGGNIQYF | TGTGCCAGCAGTTATAGCACTAGCGGGGGGAACATTCAGTACTTC
TRBJ2-2 | 17 | few | NA | TRBV4-1 | CASSQVNMGLDTGELFF | TGCGCCAGCAGCCAAGTGAACATGGGGCTTGACACCGGGGAGCTGTTTTTT
TRBJ1-2 | 13 | many | NA | TRBV12-3/TRBV12-4 | CASSFSRQGGYTF | TGTGCCAGCAGTTTCTCCCGACAAGGCGGCTACACCTTC
TRBJ1-2 | 14 | many | NA | TRBV6-1 | CASSLPDRISGYTF | TGTGCCAGCAGCCTACCGGACCGCATTTCGGGCTACACCTTC
TRBJ2-4 | 17 | NA | TRBD2 | TRBV5-5 | CASSSPGGWVSKNIQYF | TGTGCCAGCAGCTCGCCGGGGGGGTGGGTTTCCAAAAACATTCAGTACTTC
TRBJ1-1 | 13 | NA | NA | TRBV7-2 | CASSYGFGTEAFF | TGTGCCAGCAGCTACGGATTCGGGACTGAAGCTTTCTTT
TRBJ2-5 | 13 | few | NA | TRBV7-7 | CASGGQGKETQYF | TGTGCTAGCGGGGGACAGGGGAAGGAGACCCAGTACTTC
TRBJ2-7 | 14 | NA | NA | TRBV19 | CASSIGRRDYEQYF | TGTGCCAGTAGTATCGGTAGGAGGGACTACGAGCAGTACTTC